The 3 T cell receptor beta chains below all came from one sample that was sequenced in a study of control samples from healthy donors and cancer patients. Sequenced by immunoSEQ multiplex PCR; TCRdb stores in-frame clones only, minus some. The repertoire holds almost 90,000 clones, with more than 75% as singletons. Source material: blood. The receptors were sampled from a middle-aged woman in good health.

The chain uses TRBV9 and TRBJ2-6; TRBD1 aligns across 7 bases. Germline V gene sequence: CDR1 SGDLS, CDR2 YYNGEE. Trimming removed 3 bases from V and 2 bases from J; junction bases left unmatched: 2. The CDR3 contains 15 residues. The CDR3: CASSGQGTGANVLTF. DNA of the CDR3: TGTGCCAGCAGCGGACAGGGCACTGGGGCCAACGTCCTGACTTTC.

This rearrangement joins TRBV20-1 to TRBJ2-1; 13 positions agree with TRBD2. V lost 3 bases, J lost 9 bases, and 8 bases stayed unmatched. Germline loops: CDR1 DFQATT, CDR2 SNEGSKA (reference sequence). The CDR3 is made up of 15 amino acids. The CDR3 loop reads CSASRTSGGGGEQFF. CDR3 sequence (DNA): TGCAGTGCTAGTCGGACTAGCGGGGGAGGGGGTGAGCAGTTCTTC.

The CDR3 nucleotides are TGCGCCAGCAGCTCCGGTCCAGGCCGGAATGAGCAGTTCTTC. Amino acids: CASSSGPGRNEQFF. The chain employs TRBV5-1 and TRBJ2-1; D gene unclear. This CDR3 is built from 14 residues. Trimming took 3 bases from V and 7 from J, leaving 14 bases between them. The germline V gene has CDR1 SGHRS and CDR2 YFSETQ.